Presented here are 2 T cell receptor beta chains from one specimen sequenced in a study of T cell changes during pregnancy in multiple sclerosis. Using immunoSEQ multiplex PCR, the repertoire was profiled, and TCRdb retains in-frame clones only, with some absent. The sample lists approximately 100,000 clones, 90% to 95% occurring once. This sample comprised peripheral blood, obtained in the third trimester of pregnancy. All receptors come from a female donor with multiple sclerosis, enrolled in a pregnancy study.

The genes are TRBV2 and TRBJ2-7, with 7 positions matching TRBD2. From germline, CDR1 is SNHLY and CDR2 FYNNEI. This CDR3 contains 14 residues. J lost 6 bases, V lost 4 bases, and 9 bases had no gene match. The CDR3 sequence is CASSGEGLISEQYF. The DNA for the CDR3 is TGTGCCAGCAGTGGGGAGGGACTAATCTCCGAGCAGTACTTC.

The V call is TRBV19, the J call TRBJ2-7; 9 bases match TRBD2. The V and J ends lost 5 bases and 1 base, in that order; junction bases with no gene match: 3. The germline V gene encodes CDR1 LNHDA and CDR2 SQIVND (reference sequence). The CDR3 sequence is 14 residues long. The CDR3 DNA reads TGTGCCAGTAGTGTTAGCGGGAGTTCCTACGAGCAGTACTTC. It codes for CASSVSGSSYEQYF.